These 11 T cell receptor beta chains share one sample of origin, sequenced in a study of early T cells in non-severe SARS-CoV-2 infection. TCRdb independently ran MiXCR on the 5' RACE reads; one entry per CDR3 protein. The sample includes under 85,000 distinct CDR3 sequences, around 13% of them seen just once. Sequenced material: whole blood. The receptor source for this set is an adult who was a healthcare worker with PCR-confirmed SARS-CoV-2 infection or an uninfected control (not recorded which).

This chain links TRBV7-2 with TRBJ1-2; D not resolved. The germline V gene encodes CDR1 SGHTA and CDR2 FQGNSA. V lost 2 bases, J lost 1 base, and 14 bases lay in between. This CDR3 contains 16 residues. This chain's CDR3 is CASSLRAGIHNYGYTF. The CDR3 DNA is TGTGCCAGCAGCTTACGGGCGGGGATTCATAACTATGGCTACACCTTC.

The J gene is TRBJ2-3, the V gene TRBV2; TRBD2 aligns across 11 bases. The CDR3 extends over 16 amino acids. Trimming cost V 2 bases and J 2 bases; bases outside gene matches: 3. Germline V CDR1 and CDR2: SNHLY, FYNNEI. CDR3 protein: CASSETSGGITDTQYF. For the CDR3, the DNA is TGTGCCAGCAGTGAAACTAGCGGGGGAATCACAGATACGCAGTATTTT.

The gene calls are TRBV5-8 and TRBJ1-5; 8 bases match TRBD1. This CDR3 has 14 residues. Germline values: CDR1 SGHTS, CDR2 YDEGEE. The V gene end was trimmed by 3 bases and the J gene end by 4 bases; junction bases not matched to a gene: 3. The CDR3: CASSSRTGNQPQHF. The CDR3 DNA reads TGTGCCAGCAGCTCCCGGACAGGGAATCAGCCCCAGCATTTT.

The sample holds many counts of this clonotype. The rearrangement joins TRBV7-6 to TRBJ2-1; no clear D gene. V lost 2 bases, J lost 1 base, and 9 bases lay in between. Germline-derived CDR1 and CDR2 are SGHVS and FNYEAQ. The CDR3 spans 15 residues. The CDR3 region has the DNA TGTGCCAGCAGCTTATCTGACCAATCCTACAATGAGCAGTTCTTC. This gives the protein CASSLSDQSYNEQFF.

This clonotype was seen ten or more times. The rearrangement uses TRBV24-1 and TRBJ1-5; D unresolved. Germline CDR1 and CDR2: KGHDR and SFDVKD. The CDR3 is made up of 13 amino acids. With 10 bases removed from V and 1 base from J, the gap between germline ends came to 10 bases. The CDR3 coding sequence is TGTGCCACTACGACAAGGAGCAATCAGCCCCAGCATTTT. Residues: CATTTRSNQPQHF.

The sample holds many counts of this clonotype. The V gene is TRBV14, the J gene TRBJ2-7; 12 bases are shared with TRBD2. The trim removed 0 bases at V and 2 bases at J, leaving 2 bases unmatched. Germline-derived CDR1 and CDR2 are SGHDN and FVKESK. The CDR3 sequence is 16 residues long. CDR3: CASSQDRLAGAYEQYF. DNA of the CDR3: TGTGCCAGCAGCCAAGATCGACTAGCGGGGGCCTACGAGCAGTACTTC. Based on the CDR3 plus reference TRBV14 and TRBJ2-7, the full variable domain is EAGVTQFPSHSVIEKGQTVTLRCDPISGHDNLYWYRRVMGKEIKFLLHFVKESKQDESGMPNNRFLAERTGGTYSTLKVQPAELEDSGVYFCASSQDRLAGAYEQYFGPGTRLTVT.

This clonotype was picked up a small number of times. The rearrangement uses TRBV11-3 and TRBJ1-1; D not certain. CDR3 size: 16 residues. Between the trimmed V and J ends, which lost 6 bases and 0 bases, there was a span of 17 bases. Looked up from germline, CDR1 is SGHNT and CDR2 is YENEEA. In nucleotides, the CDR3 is TGTGCCAGCAGACAACGACAACAGCGAGTGAACACTGAAGCTTTCTTT. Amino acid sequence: CASRQRQQRVNTEAFF.

This chain's CDR3 is CASSTTSLGETQYF. CDR3 bases: TGCGCCAGCAGTACTACAAGCCTGGGCGAGACCCAGTACTTC. The chain uses TRBV5-1 and TRBJ2-5; D gene uncertain. Looked up from germline, CDR1 is SGHRS and CDR2 is YFSETQ. V was shortened by 5 bases and J by 5 bases, with 16 bases between the two germline ends. The CDR3 loop spans 14 amino acids.

The CDR3 region has the DNA TGCGCCAGCAGCGTATCAGGGGTCTACCAAGAGACCCAGTACTTC. Protein product: CASSVSGVYQETQYF. This chain connects TRBV5-1 to TRBJ2-5; the D gene is possibly TRBD1 (6 bases). Trimming left V 4 bases short and J 0 bases short, with 13 bases between. The CDR3 covers 15 residues. Germline V gene data show CDR1 as SGHRS and CDR2 as YFSETQ.

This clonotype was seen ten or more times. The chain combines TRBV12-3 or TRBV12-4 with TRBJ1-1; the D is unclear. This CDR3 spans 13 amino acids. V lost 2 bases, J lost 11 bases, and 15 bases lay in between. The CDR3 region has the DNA TGTGCCAGCAGTTTACGACCCCCGGCGGTGGCTTTCTTT. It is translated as CASSLRPPAVAFF.

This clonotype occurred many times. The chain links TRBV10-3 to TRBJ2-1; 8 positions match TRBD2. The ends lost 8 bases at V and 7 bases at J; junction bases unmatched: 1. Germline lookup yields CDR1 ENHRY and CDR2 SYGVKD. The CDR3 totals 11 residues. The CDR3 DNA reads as TGTGCCATCGGCGGGGGGAATGAGCAGTTCTTC. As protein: CAIGGGNEQFF.